What follows describes a single T cell receptor beta chain. Antigen: not known. The data were taken from a study of blood T cells in healthy people across ages. Per sample, extraction of total RNA gave at least 5.5 micrograms in every case. Study observations and caveats: Across the age range, TCR beta diversity per million T cells fell in a roughly linear way. Diversity figures derived from one million T cells were judged to underestimate the true value.

Through a sample-barcoded 5' primer and a J-beta primer mix, a second PCR was run for roughly 6 to 11 cycles. TCRdb called the 5' RACE reads again in MiXCR, with one record for every CDR3 protein. The sample carries approximately 940,000 distinct CDR3 sequences, roughly 50% recorded once. This CDR3 has 15 amino acids. V lost 0 bases and J lost 3; bases outside the gene matches: 7. Germline V gives CDR1 SQVTM, CDR2 ANQGSEA. The genes are TRBV29-1 and TRBJ1-2; 7 bases align to TRBD1. This receptor was obtained from a man aged 25 to 40 in good health. Sequencing was carried out using blood. In DNA, the CDR3 is TGCAGCGTTGAAGATCGGGCCGGGACAGACTATGGCTACACCTTC. Its protein is CSVEDRAGTDYGYTF.